What follows is one T cell receptor (beta chain) and its context. V gave up 3 bases and J gave up 1 base, with 13 bases separating them. The CDR3 is 15 residues long. The germline V gene encodes CDR1 GTSNPN and CDR2 SVGIG (reference sequence). This entry belongs to a study of blood T cell repertoires in COVID-19. Background on the study: The origin of the acute and convalescent COVID-19 samples was the United States, Italy and Spain. PBMCs, B-cell-depleted T cells, or T cells provided the cDNA or gDNA that made up the material.

As handled by the study authors: From reference gene primer amplification, estimates of nucleated cell counts were derived. Sequencing was performed with immunoSEQ multiplex PCR; in TCRdb, only in-frame clones are kept and a portion is missing. V and J calls and clone size are as listed in that table; D and trimming were resolved from the DNA. The sample has approximately 100,000 clones, roughly nine tenths seen once. This rearrangement joins TRBV30 to TRBJ1-5; D is possibly TRBD1 (6 bases). This sequence originates from a man aged 50-59 years with acute or convalescent COVID-19. Sequenced sample: peripheral blood. The CDR3 nucleotides are TGTGCCTGGAGCGAGGACAGTTTGAGCAATCAGCCCCAGCATTTT. Translating gives CAWSEDSLSNQPQHF.